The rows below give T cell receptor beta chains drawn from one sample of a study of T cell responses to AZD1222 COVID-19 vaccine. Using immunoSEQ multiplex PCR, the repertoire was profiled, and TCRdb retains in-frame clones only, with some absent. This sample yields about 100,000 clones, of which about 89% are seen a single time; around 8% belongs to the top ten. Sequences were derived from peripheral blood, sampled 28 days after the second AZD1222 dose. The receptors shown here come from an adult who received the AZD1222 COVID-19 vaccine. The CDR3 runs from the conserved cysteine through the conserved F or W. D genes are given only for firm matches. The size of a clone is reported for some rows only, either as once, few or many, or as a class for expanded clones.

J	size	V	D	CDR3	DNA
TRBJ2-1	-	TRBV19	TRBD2	CASSMVLAGGSYNEQFF	TGTGCCAGTAGTATGGTCCTAGCGGGAGGCTCCTACAATGAGCAGTTCTTC
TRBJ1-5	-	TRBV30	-	CAWSEGGGQPQHF	TGTGCCTGGAGTGAGGGGGGCGGACAGCCCCAGCATTTT
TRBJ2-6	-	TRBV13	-	CASSLGTSSSGANVLTF	TGTGCCAGCAGCTTAGGGACTTCGAGCTCTGGGGCCAACGTCCTGACTTTC
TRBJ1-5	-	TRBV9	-	CASSVAPALAWPQHF	TGTGCCAGCAGCGTAGCCCCAGCCCTGGCGTGGCCCCAGCATTTT
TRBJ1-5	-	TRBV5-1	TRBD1	CASSQDRGGQPQHF	TGCGCCAGCAGCCAGGACAGGGGTGGCCAGCCCCAGCATTTT
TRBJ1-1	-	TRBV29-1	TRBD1	CSVHRGQGTEAFF	TGCAGCGTTCACAGGGGGCAAGGCACTGAAGCTTTCTTT
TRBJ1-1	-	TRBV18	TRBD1	CASSQDRGRTEAFF	TGTGCCAGCTCTCAAGACAGGGGGCGGACTGAAGCTTTCTTT
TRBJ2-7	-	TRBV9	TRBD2	CASSGGAGGVHEQYF	TGTGCCAGCAGCGGAGGCGCGGGGGGTGTACACGAGCAGTACTTC
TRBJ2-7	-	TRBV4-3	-	CASSQGVGGRYYEQYF	TGCGCCAGCAGCCAAGGGGTGGGGGGGCGCTACTACGAGCAGTACTTC
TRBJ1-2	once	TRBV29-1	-	CSGVQGHGYTF	TGCAGCGGGGTCCAGGGGCATGGCTACACCTTC
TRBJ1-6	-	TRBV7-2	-	CASSPGGNSPLHF	TGTGCCAGCAGCCCGGGGGGTAATTCACCCCTCCACTTT
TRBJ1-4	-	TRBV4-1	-	CASSLRFTTNEKLFF	TGCGCCAGCAGCTTAAGGTTCACCACTAATGAAAAACTGTTTTTT
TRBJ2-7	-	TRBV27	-	CASSFNGKQYF	TGTGCCAGCAGTTTTAATGGGAAGCAGTACTTC
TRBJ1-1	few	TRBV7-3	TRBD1	CASSSQIPNRGQNTEAFF	TGTGCCAGCAGCTCCCAAATACCTAACAGGGGCCAGAACACTGAAGCTTTCTTT
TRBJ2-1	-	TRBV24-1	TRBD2	CATSDFRGSDEQFF	TGTGCCACCAGTGATTTTCGCGGGAGCGATGAGCAGTTCTTC
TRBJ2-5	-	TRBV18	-	CASSPLHGETQYF	TGTGCCAGCTCACCACTGCACGGAGAGACCCAGTACTTC
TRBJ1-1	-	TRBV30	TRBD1	CASQGNLNTEAFF	TGTGCCTCACAGGGGAACCTTAACACTGAAGCTTTCTTT
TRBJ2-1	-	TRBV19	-	CASSIKTASSEQFF	TGTGCCAGTAGTATCAAAACCGCTAGCTCTGAGCAGTTCTTC
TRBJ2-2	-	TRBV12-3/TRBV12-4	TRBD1	CASRNRGRELFF	TGTGCCAGCAGGAACAGGGGCCGGGAGCTGTTTTTT
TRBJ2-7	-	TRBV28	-	CASSLASFHLNGTNQYF	TGTGCCAGCAGTTTGGCCAGCTTTCACCTGAACGGTACGAATCAGTACTTC
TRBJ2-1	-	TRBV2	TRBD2	CASSDQLAAYNEQFF	TGTGCCAGCAGTGATCAACTAGCGGCCTACAATGAGCAGTTCTTC
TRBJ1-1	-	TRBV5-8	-	CANPRVGPNTWAFF	TGTGCCAACCCGCGGGTGGGGCCGAACACTTGGGCTTTCTTT
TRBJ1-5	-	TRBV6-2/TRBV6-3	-	CASSYQSNQPQHF	TGTGCCAGCAGTTACCAAAGCAATCAGCCCCAGCATTTT
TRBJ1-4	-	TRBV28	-	CASNSGEGGEKLFF	TGTGCCAGCAACTCCGGGGAGGGGGGTGAAAAACTGTTTTTT
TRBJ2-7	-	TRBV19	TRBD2	CASSRRTSGTSYEQYF	TGTGCCAGTAGTAGAAGGACTAGCGGGACCTCCTACGAGCAGTACTTC
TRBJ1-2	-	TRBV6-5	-	CASSSQGRGSNYGYTF	TGTGCCAGCAGTTCCCAGGGGCGGGGATCTAACTATGGCTACACCTTC
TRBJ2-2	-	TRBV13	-	CASSKGGANTGELFF	TGTGCCAGCAGCAAGGGGGGGGCGAACACCGGGGAGCTGTTTTTT
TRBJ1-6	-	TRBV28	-	CASRFAGVPLHF	TGTGCCAGTCGTTTTGCAGGGGTACCCCTCCACTTT
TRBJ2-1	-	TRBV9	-	CASSAHSEAYNEQFF	TGTGCCAGCAGCGCCCACAGTGAAGCTTACAATGAGCAGTTCTTC
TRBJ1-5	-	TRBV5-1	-	CASSLGSGGDQPQHF	TGCGCCAGCAGCTTGGGGTCCGGGGGCGACCAGCCCCAGCATTTT
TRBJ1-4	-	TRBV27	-	CASSLSRYRVNEKLFF	TGTGCCAGCAGTTTATCGAGATACAGAGTTAATGAAAAACTGTTTTTT
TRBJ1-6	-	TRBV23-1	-	CASSQSGTNCNSPLHF	TGCGCCAGCAGTCAATCGGGGACAAACTGTAATTCACCCCTCCACTTT
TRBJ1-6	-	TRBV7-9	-	CASSSTKGVLHF	TGTGCCAGCAGCTCAACAAAAGGGGTACTCCACTTT
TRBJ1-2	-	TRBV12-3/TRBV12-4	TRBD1	CASSPQGDYGYTF	TGTGCCAGCAGTCCCCAGGGGGATTATGGCTACACCTTC
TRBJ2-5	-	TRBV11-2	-	CASSFRGAYQETQYF	TGTGCCAGCAGCTTCAGAGGGGCGTACCAAGAGACCCAGTACTTC
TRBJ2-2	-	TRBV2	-	CASNPGTRNTGELFF	TGTGCCAGCAACCCCGGGACTCGGAACACCGGGGAGCTGTTTTTT
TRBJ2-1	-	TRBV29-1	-	CSVEDLRDTRRGEQFF	TGCAGCGTTGAAGATTTGCGGGACACAAGAAGGGGGGAGCAGTTCTTC
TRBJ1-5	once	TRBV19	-	CASMGGVYDNQPQHF	TGTGCCAGTATGGGGGGTGTATACGACAATCAGCCCCAGCATTTT
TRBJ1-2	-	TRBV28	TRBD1	CASSFPTGTYTF	TGTGCCAGCAGTTTCCCGACAGGGACCTACACCTTC
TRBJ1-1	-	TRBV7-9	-	CASSPKGSVDLNTEAFF	TGTGCCAGCAGCCCGAAGGGCAGCGTCGACTTGAACACTGAAGCTTTCTTT
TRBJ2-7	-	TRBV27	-	CASSRSHNSYEQYF	TGTGCCAGCAGCCGAAGTCACAATTCCTACGAGCAGTACTTC
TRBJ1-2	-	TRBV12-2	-	CASRSTWGGLLYGYTF	TGTGCAAGTCGCTCCACTTGGGGGGGACTTCTCTATGGCTACACCTTC
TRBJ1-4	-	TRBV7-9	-	CASSPPRGTSKDEKLFF	TGTGCCAGCAGCCCCCCCCGCGGGACAAGTAAGGATGAAAAACTGTTTTTT
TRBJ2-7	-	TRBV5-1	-	CASSLWLAGYEQYF	TGCGCCAGCAGCTTGTGGCTAGCAGGCTACGAGCAGTACTTC
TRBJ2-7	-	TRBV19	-	CASSLTGTSLGEQYF	TGTGCCAGTAGTCTAACCGGGACAAGTCTCGGCGAGCAGTACTTC
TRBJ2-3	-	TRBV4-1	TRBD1	CASSLGQGIDTQYF	TGCGCCAGCAGCCTCGGACAGGGAATAGATACGCAGTATTTT
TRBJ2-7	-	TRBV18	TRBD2	CASSPGLTSEQYF	TGTGCCAGCTCACCGGGACTAACGAGCGAGCAGTACTTC
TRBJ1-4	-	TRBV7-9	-	CASSTRREEEKLFF	TGTGCCAGCAGCACCCGTCGGGAGGAGGAAAAACTGTTTTTT
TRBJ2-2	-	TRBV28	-	CASSLSGYTGELFF	TGTGCCAGCAGTTTAAGCGGGTACACCGGGGAGCTGTTTTTT
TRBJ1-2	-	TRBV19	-	CASSTRTEFYGYTF	TGTGCCAGTAGTACCCGGACGGAATTCTATGGCTACACCTTC
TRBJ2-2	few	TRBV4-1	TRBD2	CASSQGPGGARLGELFF	TGCGCCAGCAGCCAAGGTCCGGGAGGGGCTCGGTTGGGGGAGCTGTTTTTT